This paragraph reports one TCR beta chain. Which antigen it targets is not known. Per-base qualities were not stored, and no clone one base away is much larger. The trial excluded patients who had a history of autoimmune disease or were on systemic immunosuppression. Peripheral blood for TCR sequencing was collected from all dose cohorts at baseline, on cycle 4 day 1, and on cycle 7 day 1. Samples came from an open-label, multicenter, first-in-human phase I dose-escalation trial of ivuxolimab. The trial enrolled adults with locally advanced or metastatic head and neck squamous cell, hepatocellular, melanoma or renal cell carcinoma. Before TCR sequencing, CD4+ T cells and CD8+ T cells were sorted from peripheral blood as separate populations. The junction shows trimming of 1 base on V and 5 bases on J, and the gene matches do not reach 4 bases of it. CDR1 SEHNR and CDR2 FQNEAQ are derived from the germline V gene (reference sequence). The CDR3, cysteine through phenylalanine, is 15 amino acids long. Only the CDR3 region is kept as DNA, spanning 45 bases read in frame from base 1.

These data come from a study of OX40 agonist ivuxolimab in advanced cancers. A note on the overall study: Ivuxolimab, which targeted the costimulatory receptor OX40 (CD134), was an agonistic, fully human IgG2 monoclonal antibody. Intravenous ivuxolimab was administered to patients every 2 weeks at six dose levels: 0.01, 0.1, 0.3, 1.5, 3 and 10 mg/kg. Among the approximately 50 dose-escalation patients, roughly 20 had hepatocellular carcinoma, 15 or so melanoma, 9 renal cell carcinoma and 9 head and neck cancer. In the dose-escalation cohort, 82.7% of patients were male, and the mean age was roughly 60 years, with a range of roughly 20 to 80. Prior anti-PD-1, anti-PD-L1 or anti-CTLA-4 therapy was permitted, and checkpoint inhibitors had been received by less than 45% of dose-escalation patients. Partial responses were achieved by three dose-escalation patients, of whom one had hepatocellular carcinoma and two had cutaneous melanoma. Peripheral TCRbeta sequencing aimed to test whether ivuxolimab altered TCR sequence diversity and caused clonal T-cell expansion. The paper covers the monotherapy dose-escalation part of the phase I ivuxolimab trial, which included N of about 50 patients. Here is what the overall study found, with its caveats: The antigen specificity of the clonally expanded peripheral T cells was not determined. In partial responders in the 0.1-3.0 mg/kg groups, normalized peripheral clonal expansion was found to be among the lowest, especially among CD8+ T cells. Low levels of normalized T-cell clonal expansion were also seen in some patients who did not respond. Clonal expansion of both CD4+ and CD8+ blood T cells was observed from baseline to week 6 at doses 0.1 to 3.0 mg/kg. After ivuxolimab, expanded clones were on average more numerous among CD8+ T cells than among CD4+ T cells.

Genomic DNA was extracted from sorted cells for sequencing of the TCRbeta CDR3 region. TCRbeta CDR3 regions were sequenced using the immunoSEQ Assay. Drawn from immuneACCESS, this table holds only the in-frame rearrangements with V and J called that TCRdb kept. Clones are partly lost; checked studies trace under half to an unresolved V gene and leave the rest unexplained. For this sample there are around 50,000 clones; around 84% appear just once. Roughly 20% of the sample comes from the top ten. This receptor was obtained from an adult with an advanced solid tumor such as melanoma, head and neck, liver or kidney cancer. This material consisted of CD4+ or CD8+ T cells sorted from blood, taken in a trial of the OX40 agonist ivuxolimab. The receptor chain draws on TRBV7-9 and TRBJ1-1, with 10 middle bases fitting TRBD1. The sequenced DNA: TGTGCCAGCAGCTTAGGCGACAGGGGGCGAACTGAAGCTTTCTTT. The resulting protein is CASSLGDRGRTEAFF.